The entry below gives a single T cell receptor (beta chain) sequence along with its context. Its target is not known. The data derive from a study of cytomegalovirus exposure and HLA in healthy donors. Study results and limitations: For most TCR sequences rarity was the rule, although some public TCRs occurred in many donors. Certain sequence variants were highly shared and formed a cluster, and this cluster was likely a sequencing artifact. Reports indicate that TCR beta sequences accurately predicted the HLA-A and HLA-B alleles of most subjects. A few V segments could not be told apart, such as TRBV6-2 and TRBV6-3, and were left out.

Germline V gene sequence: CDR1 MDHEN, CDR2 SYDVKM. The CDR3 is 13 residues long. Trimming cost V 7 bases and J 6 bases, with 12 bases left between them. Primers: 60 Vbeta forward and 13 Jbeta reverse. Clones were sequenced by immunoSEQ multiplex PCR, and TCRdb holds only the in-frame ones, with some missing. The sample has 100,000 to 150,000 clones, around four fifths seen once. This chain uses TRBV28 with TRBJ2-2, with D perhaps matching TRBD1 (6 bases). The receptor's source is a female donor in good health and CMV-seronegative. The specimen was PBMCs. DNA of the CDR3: TGTGCCAGCAATCTACAGGGTTCCGGGGAGCTGTTTTTT. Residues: CASNLQGSGELFF.